The clone carrying this T cell receptor (beta chain) showed up many times. A UMI-containing oligonucleotide was joined by 3' ligation to the TCR cDNA template. Adult healthy volunteers gave 2.5 ml peripheral blood for whole-blood RNA. Amplification of ligated cDNA took four PCR rounds with SP2 and nested alpha and beta constant primers. Via MiXCR, TCRdb re-called the 5' RACE reads, giving one row per CDR3 protein. This sample has 45,000 to 55,000 distinct CDR3 sequences, with approximately 4.8% found just once. This record comes from a study of naive and memory T cell subsets. Germline V gives CDR1 MNHNY, CDR2 SVGAGI (reference sequence). This CDR3 comprises 14 residues. The germline V and J ends were trimmed by 9 bases and 4 bases, with 15 bases remaining between them.

This rearrangement joins TRBV6-6 to TRBJ1-4, with a possible D match to TRBD1 (5 bases). The clonotype comes from a female donor in good health. Written as DNA, the CDR3 is TGTGCCAGTCTAGCAGGACACAGTAATGAAAAACTGTTTTTT. Amino acid sequence: CASLAGHSNEKLFF.